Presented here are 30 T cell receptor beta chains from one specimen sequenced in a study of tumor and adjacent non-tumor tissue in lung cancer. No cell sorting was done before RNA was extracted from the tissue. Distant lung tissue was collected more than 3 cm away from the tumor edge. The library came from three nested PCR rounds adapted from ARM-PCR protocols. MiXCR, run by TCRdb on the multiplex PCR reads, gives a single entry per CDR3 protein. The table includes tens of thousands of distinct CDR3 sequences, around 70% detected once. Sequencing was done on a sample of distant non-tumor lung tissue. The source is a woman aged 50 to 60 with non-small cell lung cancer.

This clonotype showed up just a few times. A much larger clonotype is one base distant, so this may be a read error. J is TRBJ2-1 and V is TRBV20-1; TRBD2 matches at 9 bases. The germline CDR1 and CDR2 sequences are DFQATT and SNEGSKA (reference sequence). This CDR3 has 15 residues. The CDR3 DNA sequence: TGCTGTGCTGCTCCTCTAGCGGGGTCTTGGAATGAGCAGTTCTTC. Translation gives CCAAPLAGSWNEQFF.

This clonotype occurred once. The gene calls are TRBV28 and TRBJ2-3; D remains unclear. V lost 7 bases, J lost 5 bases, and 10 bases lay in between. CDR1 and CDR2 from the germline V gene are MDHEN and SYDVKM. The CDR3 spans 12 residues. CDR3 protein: CASTSWGDTQYF. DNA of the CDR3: TGTGCCAGCACCTCGTGGGGAGATACGCAGTATTTT.

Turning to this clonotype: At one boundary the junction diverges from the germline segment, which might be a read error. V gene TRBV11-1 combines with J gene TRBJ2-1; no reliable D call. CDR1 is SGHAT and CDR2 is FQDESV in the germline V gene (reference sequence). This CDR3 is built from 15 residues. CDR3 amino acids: CASSHARKGYNKQFF. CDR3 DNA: TGTGCCAGCAGCCATGCACGCAAGGGCTACAATAAGCAGTTCTTC.

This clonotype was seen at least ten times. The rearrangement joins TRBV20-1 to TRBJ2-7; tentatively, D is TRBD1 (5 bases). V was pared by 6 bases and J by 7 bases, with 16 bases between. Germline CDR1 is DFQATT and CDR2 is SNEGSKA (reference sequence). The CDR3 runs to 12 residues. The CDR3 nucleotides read TGCAGTGCCAGGCAGGGTTTTGAAGAGCAGTACTTC. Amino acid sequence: CSARQGFEEQYF.

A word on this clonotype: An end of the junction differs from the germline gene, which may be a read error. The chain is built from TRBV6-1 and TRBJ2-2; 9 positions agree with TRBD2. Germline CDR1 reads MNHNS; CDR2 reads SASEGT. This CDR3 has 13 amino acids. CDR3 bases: TGTGCCAGCCTAGCGGGGAACACCGTGGAGCTGTTTTTT. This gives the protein CASLAGNTVELFF.

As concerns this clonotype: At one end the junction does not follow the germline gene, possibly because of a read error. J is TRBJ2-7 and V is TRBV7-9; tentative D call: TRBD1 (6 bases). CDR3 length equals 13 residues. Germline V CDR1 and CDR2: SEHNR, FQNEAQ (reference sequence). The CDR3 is CVSSLGQTYEQYF. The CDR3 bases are TGTGTCAGCAGCTTAGGACAGACCTACGAGCAGTACTTC. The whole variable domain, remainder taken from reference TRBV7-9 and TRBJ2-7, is DTGVSQNPRHKITKRGQNVTFRCDPISEHNRLYWYRQTLGQGPEFLTYFQNEAQLEKSRLLSDRFSAERPKGSFSTLEIQRTEQGDSAMYLCVSSLGQTYEQYFGPGTRLTVT.

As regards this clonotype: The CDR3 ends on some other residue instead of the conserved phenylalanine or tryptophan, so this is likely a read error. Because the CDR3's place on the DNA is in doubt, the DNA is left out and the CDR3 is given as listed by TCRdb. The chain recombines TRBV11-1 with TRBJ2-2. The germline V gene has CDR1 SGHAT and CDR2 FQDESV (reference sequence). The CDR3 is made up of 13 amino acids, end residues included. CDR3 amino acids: CASSPTTSGEQFY.

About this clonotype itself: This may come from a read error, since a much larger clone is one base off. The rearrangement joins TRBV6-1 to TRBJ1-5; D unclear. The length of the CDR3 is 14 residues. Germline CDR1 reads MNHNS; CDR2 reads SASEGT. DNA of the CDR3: TGTGTCAGCAGGTCGGCGCGGATAATCGGGCCCCAGCATTTT. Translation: CVSRSARIIGPQHF.

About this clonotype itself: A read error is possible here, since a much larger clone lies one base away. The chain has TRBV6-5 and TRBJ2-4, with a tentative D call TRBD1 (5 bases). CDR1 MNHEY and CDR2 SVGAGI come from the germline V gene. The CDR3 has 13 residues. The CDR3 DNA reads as TGTGCCAGCAGACAGGACCAAGGGAACATTCAGAACTTC. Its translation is CASRQDQGNIQNF.

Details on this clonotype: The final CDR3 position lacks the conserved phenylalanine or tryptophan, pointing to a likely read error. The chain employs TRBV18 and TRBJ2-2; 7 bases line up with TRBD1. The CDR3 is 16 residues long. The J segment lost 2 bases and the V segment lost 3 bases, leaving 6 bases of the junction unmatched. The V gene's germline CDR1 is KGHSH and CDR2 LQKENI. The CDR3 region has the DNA TGTGCCAGCTCACCCCAACAGGGGACCAACACCGGGGAGCTGTTTCTT. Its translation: CASSPQQGTNTGELFL.

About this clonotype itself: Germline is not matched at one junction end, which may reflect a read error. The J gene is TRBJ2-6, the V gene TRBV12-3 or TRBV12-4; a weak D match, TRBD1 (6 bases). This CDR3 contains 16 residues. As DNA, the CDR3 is TGTGCCAGCAGGACAGGAGGCTCCACTGGGGCCAACGTCCTGAGTTTC. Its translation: CASRTGGSTGANVLSF.

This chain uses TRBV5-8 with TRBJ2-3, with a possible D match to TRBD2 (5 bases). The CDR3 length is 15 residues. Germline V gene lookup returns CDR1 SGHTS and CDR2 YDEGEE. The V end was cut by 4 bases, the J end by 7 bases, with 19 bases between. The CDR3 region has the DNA TGTGCCAGCAGCATGGTTTTTAGCGATGGGAATACGCAGTATTTT. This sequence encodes CASSMVFSDGNTQYF.

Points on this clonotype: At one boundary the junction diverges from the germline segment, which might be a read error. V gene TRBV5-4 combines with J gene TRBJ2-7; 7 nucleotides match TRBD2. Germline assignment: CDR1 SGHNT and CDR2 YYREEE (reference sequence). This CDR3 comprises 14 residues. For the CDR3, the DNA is TGTGCCAGCAGTTTGGGAGGGACGGGGAACGAGCGGTACTTC. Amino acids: CASSLGGTGNERYF.

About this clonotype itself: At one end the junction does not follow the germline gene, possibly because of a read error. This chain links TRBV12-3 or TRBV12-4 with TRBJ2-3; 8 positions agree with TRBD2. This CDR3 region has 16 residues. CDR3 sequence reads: CDSSPAGLAGTDTQYF. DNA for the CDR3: TGTGACAGCAGCCCAGCGGGGCTAGCGGGCACAGATACGCAATATTTT.

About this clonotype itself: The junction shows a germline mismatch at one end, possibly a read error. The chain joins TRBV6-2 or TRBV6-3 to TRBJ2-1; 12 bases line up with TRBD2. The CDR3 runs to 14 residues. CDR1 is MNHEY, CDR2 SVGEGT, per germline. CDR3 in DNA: TGTACCAGCAACCCTAGCGGGAGGGCCAAAGTTCCGTTTTTC. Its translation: CTSNPSGRAKVPFF.

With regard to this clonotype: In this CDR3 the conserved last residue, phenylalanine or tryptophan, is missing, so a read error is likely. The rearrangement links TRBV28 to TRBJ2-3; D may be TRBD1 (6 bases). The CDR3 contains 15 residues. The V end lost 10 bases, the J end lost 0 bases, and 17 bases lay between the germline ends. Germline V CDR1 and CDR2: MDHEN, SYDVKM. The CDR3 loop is CATKGETYSTDTQYL. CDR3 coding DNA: TGTGCCACCAAGGGGGAGACCTACAGCACAGATACGCAGTATTTA.

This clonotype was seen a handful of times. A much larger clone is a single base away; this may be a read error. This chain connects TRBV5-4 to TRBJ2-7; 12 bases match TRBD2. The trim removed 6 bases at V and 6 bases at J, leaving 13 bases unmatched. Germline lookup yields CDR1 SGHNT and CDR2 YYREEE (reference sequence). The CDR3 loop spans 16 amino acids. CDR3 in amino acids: CASNPALTSGSLEQYF. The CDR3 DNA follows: TGTGCCAGCAACCCCGCCTTGACTAGCGGGAGTCTCGAGCAGTACTTC.

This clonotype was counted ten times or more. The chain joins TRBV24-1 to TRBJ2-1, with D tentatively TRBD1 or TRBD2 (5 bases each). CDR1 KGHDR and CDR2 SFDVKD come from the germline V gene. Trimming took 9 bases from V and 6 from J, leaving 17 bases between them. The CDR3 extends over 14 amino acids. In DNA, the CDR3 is TGTGCCACCTCAAGAGAGGGACGAGGCAATGAGCAGTTCTTC. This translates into CATSREGRGNEQFF.

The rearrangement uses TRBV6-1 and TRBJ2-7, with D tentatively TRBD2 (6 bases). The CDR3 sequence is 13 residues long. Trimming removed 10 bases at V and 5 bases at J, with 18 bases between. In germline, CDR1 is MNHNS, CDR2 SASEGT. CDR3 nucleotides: TGTGCCACCAGCTGGGACTCGAACCACGAGCAGTACTTC. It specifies CATSWDSNHEQYF.

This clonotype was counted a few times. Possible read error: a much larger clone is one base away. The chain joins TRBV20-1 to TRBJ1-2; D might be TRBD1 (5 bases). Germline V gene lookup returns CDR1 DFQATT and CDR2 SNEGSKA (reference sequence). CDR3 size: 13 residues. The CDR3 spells CSAGGGNNYVYTF. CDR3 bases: TGCAGTGCTGGGGGAGGGAATAACTATGTCTACACCTTC.

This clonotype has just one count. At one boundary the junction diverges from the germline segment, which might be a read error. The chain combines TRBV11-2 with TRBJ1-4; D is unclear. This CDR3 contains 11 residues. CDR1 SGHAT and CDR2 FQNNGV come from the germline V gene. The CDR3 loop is CACSLGEKLSF. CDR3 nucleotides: TGTGCCTGCAGCTTAGGTGAAAAACTGTCTTTT.

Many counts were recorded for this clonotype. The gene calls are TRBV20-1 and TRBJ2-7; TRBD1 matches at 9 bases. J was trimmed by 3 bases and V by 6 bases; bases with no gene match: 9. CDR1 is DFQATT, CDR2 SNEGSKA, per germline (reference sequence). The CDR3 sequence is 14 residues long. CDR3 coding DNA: TGCAGTGCATCGCCCGGGACAGGGAACTACGAGCAGTACTTC. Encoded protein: CSASPGTGNYEQYF.

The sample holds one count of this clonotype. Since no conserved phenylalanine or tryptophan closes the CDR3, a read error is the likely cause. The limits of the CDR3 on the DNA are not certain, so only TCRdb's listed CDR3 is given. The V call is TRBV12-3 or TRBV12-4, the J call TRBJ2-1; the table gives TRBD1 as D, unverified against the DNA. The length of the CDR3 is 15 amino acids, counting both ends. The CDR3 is CASSSTGTPDNEPFY.

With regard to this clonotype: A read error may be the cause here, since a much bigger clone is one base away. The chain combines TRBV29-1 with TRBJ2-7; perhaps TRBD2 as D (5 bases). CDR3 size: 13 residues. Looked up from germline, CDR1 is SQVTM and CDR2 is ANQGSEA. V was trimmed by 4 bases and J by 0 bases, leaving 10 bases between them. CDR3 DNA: TGCAGCGTTGCAGCGGACCGCTCCTACGAGCAGTACTTC. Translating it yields CSVAADRSYEQYF.

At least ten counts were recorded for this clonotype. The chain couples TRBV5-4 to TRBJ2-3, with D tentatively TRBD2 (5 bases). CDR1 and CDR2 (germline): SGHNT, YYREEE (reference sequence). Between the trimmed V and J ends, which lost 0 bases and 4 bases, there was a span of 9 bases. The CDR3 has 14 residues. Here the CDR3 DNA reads TGTGCCAGCAGCTTGGGACTAACCTCAGATACGCAGTATTTT. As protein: CASSLGLTSDTQYF.

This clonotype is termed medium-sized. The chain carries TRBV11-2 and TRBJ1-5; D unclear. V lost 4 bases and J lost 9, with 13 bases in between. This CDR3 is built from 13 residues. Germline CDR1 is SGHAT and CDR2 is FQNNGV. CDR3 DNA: TGTGCCAGCAGCTATACCGACCGGGGGCCCCAGCATTTT. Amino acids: CASSYTDRGPQHF.

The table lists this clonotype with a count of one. The CDR3 loop is CASSELWQGNSPLHF. The DNA for the CDR3 is TGTGCCAGCAGTGAACTTTGGCAGGGGAATTCACCCCTCCACTTT. The chain joins TRBV2 to TRBJ1-6; tentative D call: TRBD1 (6 bases). This CDR3 has 15 residues. Trimming took 2 bases from V and 7 from J, leaving 12 bases between them. The germline V gene encodes CDR1 SNHLY and CDR2 FYNNEI. Complete variable domain (other parts from reference TRBV2 and TRBJ1-6): EPEVTQTPSHQVTQMGQEVILRCVPISNHLYFYWYRQILGQKVEFLVSFYNNEISEKSEIFDDQFSVERPDGSNFTLKIRSTKLEDSAMYFCASSELWQGNSPLHFGNGTRLTVT.

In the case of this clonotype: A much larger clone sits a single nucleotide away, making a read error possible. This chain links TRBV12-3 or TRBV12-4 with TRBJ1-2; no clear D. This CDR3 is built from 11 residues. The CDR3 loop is CASGFGDGYTF. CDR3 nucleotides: TGTGCCAGCGGTTTTGGGGATGGCTACACCTTC.

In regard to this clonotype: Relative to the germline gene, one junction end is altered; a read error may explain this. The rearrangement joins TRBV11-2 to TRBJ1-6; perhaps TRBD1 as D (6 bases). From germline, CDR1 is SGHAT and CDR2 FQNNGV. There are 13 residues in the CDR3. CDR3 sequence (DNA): TGTACCAGCAGCTTAGGGGGTGGTTCACCCCTCCACTTT. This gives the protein CTSSLGGGSPLHF.

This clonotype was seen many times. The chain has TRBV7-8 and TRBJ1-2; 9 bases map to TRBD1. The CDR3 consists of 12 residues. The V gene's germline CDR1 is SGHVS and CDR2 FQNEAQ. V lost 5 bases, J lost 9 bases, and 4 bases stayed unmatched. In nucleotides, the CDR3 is TGTGCCAGCAGCCCAGGGACAGGGCGCTACACCTTC. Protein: CASSPGTGRYTF.